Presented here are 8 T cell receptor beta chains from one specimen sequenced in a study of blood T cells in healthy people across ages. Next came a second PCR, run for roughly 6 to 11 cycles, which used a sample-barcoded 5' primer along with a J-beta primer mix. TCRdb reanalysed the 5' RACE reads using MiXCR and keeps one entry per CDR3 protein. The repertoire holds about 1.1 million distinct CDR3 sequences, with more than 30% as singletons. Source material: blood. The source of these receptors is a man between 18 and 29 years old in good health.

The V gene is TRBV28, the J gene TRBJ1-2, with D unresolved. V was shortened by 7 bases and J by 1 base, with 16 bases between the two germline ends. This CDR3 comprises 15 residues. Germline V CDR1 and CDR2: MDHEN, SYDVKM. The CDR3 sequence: CASMLWGEYNYGYTF. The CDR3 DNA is TGTGCCAGCATGCTCTGGGGAGAATATAACTATGGCTACACCTTC.

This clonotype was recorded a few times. CDR3 nucleotide sequence: TGTGCCAGCAGTCCCCCAACAGGGGATCCTGGCTACACCTTC. Its translation is CASSPPTGDPGYTF. V and J are TRBV6-2 or TRBV6-3 and TRBJ1-2; the match to TRBD1 covers 7 bases. This CDR3 is built from 14 residues. J was trimmed by 7 bases and V by 5 bases; bases with no gene match: 10. Germline V gives CDR1 MNHEY, CDR2 SVGEGT.

CDR3 sequence (DNA): TGTGCCAGCAGTTACTTCGCAGAGGCTAATGAAGCTTTCTTT. This sequence encodes CASSYFAEANEAFF. The rearrangement joins TRBV6-5 to TRBJ1-1, with D hard to call. Trimming shortened V by 1 base and J by 7 bases, and 13 bases separated the two germline ends. This CDR3 contains 14 residues. From germline, CDR1 is MNHEY and CDR2 SVGAGI.

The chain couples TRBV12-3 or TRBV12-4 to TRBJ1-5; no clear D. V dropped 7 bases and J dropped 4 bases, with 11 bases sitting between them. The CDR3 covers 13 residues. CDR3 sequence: CASIITGNQPQHF. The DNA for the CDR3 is TGTGCCAGCATCATAACGGGGAATCAGCCCCAGCATTTT.

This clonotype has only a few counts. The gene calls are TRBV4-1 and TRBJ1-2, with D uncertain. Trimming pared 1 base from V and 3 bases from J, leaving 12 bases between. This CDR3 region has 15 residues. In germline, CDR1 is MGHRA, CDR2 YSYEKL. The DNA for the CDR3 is TGCGCCAGCAGCCAAGTTCACCCTCAGGACTATGGCTACACCTTC. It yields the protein CASSQVHPQDYGYTF.

CDR3 sequence (DNA): TGCAGTGCTCCGGGGGGGACAGGGAGCCATGGCTACACCTTC. It codes for CSAPGGTGSHGYTF. The chain couples TRBV20-1 to TRBJ1-2; 9 positions agree with TRBD1. V lost 5 bases, J lost 6 bases, and 10 bases stayed unmatched. This CDR3 region has 14 residues. CDR1 is DFQATT and CDR2 is SNEGSKA in the germline V gene (reference sequence).

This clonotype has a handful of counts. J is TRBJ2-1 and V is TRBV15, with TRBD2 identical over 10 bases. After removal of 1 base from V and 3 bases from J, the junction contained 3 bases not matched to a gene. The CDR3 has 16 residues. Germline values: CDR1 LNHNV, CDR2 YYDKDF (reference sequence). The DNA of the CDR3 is TGTGCCACCAGCAGAGGTACTAGCGGGAACTACAATGAGCAGTTCTTC. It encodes CATSRGTSGNYNEQFF.

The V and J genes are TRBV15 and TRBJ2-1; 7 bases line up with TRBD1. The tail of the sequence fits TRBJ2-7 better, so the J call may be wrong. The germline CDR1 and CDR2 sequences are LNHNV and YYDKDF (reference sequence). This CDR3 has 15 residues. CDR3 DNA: TGTGCCACCATCAAAGGGGGCCCCTCCTACAATGAGCAGTACTTC. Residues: CATIKGGPSYNEQYF.